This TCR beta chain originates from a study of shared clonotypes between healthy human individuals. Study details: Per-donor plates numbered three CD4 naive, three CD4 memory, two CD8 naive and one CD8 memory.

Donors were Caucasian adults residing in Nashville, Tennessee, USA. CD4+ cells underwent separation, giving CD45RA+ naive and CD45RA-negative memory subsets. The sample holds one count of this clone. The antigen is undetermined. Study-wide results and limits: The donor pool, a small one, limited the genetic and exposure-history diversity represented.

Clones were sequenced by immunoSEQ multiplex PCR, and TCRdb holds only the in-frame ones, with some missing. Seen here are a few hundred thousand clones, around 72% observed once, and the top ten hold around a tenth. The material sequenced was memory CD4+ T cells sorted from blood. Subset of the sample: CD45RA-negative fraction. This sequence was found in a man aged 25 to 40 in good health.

This CDR3 reads CASSLSPDISYNEQFF. The CDR3 nucleotides are TGTGCCAGCAGTTTATCCCCCGATATCTCCTACAATGAGCAGTTCTTC. The V call is TRBV27, the J call TRBJ2-1, with D uncertain. The CDR3 length is 16 residues. Trimming cost V 0 bases and J 0 bases, with 9 bases left between them. CDR1 and CDR2 (germline): MNHEY, SMNVEV (reference sequence).